This TCR beta chain was profiled in a study of cytomegalovirus exposure and HLA in healthy donors. Comment on this clone: What it binds is not known.

Researchers ran the PCR with 60 Vbeta and 13 Jbeta primers. Method: immunoSEQ multiplex PCR; TCRdb's copy keeps in-frame clones and lacks some. The sample has over 80,000 clones; about 70% are singletons. The CDR3 extends over 14 amino acids. The junction had 6 bases not matched to a gene; V was cut back by 3 bases and J by 8 bases. Per germline, CDR1 PRHDT and CDR2 FYEKMQ (reference sequence). Study-wide findings and caveats: The Asian-associated ancestry cluster reportedly had fewer N-insertions than the approximately 700-donor mean in a later analysis.

The genes are TRBV13 and TRBJ1-3, with 8 bases identical to TRBD1. This TCR came from a female donor in good health and CMV-seropositive. What was sequenced was PBMCs. The CDR3: CASSFVDRGHTIYF. DNA of the CDR3: TGTGCCAGCAGCTTTGTCGACAGGGGACACACCATATATTTT.